The rows below give T cell receptor beta chains drawn from one sample of a study of T cell changes during pregnancy in multiple sclerosis. Method: immunoSEQ multiplex PCR; TCRdb's copy keeps in-frame clones and lacks some. Of 60,000 to 90,000 clones in the sample, around nine tenths were seen once. Sample: peripheral blood, taken before pregnancy. The receptor set was obtained from a female donor with multiple sclerosis, enrolled in a pregnancy study. CDR3s include the opening cysteine and the closing phenylalanine or tryptophan. D genes are given only for firm matches. Some rows mark clone size as missing; the rest say once, few, many or name a class of expanded clone.

v_call: TRBV6-4
clone_size: few
j_call: TRBJ1-1
d_call: TRBD1
cdr3_length: 14
cdr3_nt: TGTGCCAGCAGTGCCGGGACAGAGAACACTGAAGCTTTCTTT
cdr3_aa: CASSAGTENTEAFF

v_call: TRBV11-2
clone_size: NA
j_call: TRBJ2-1
d_call: TRBD1
cdr3_length: 15
cdr3_nt: TGTGCCAGCAGTAAAGCCGGGACAGGGTGGAATGAGCAGTTCTTC
cdr3_aa: CASSKAGTGWNEQFF

v_call: TRBV5-1
clone_size: NA
j_call: TRBJ2-1
d_call: TRBD2
cdr3_length: 15
cdr3_nt: TGCGCCAGCAGCCTAAGGACTAGCGGGGGCAATGAGCAGTTCTTC
cdr3_aa: CASSLRTSGGNEQFF

v_call: TRBV7-9
clone_size: NA
j_call: TRBJ1-5
d_call: TRBD1
cdr3_length: 16
cdr3_nt: TGTGCCAGCAGCCTAGGGACAGGGGGGCAGAATCAGCCCCAGCATTTT
cdr3_aa: CASSLGTGGQNQPQHF

v_call: TRBV11-2
clone_size: NA
j_call: TRBJ1-1
d_call: NA
cdr3_length: 12
cdr3_nt: TGTGCCAGCAGCTTCGGGAGCCCGGGAGCTTTCTTT
cdr3_aa: CASSFGSPGAFF

v_call: TRBV7-3
clone_size: NA
j_call: TRBJ2-1
d_call: NA
cdr3_length: 14
cdr3_nt: TGTGCCAGCAGCTTGGGGACTTGGGAGAATGAGCAGTTCTTC
cdr3_aa: CASSLGTWENEQFF

v_call: TRBV7-9
clone_size: once
j_call: TRBJ2-3
d_call: TRBD2
cdr3_length: 14
cdr3_nt: TGTGCCAGCAGCTTCCTAGCGGGGACAGATACGCAGTATTTT
cdr3_aa: CASSFLAGTDTQYF

v_call: TRBV7-3
clone_size: NA
j_call: TRBJ2-1
d_call: NA
cdr3_length: 14
cdr3_nt: TGTGCCAGCAGCTACCTGGGGGCGGCCAATGAGCAGTTCTTC
cdr3_aa: CASSYLGAANEQFF

v_call: TRBV9
clone_size: NA
j_call: TRBJ2-3
d_call: NA
cdr3_length: 14
cdr3_nt: TGTGCCAGCAGCGTAAGGCAGGGTCTCGATACGCAGTATTTT
cdr3_aa: CASSVRQGLDTQYF

v_call: TRBV2
clone_size: NA
j_call: TRBJ2-3
d_call: TRBD2
cdr3_length: 13
cdr3_nt: TGTGCCAGCAGTGAGGTAGGGAGGGCTACGCAGTATTTT
cdr3_aa: CASSEVGRATQYF

v_call: TRBV6-1
clone_size: NA
j_call: TRBJ1-5
d_call: NA
cdr3_length: 15
cdr3_nt: TGTGCCAGTGGATATCCCCAGGGTTACGATCAGCCCCAGCATTTT
cdr3_aa: CASGYPQGYDQPQHF

v_call: TRBV6-6
clone_size: NA
j_call: TRBJ1-2
d_call: NA
cdr3_length: 13
cdr3_nt: TGTGCCAGCAGTTACAGATCGGACTATGGCTACACCTTC
cdr3_aa: CASSYRSDYGYTF

v_call: TRBV6-5
clone_size: medium-sized
j_call: TRBJ1-5
d_call: NA
cdr3_length: 15
cdr3_nt: TGTGCCAGCAGTTCCCGGGGGTTCGGCAATCAGCCCCAGCATTTT
cdr3_aa: CASSSRGFGNQPQHF

v_call: TRBV5-1
clone_size: NA
j_call: TRBJ2-2
d_call: NA
cdr3_length: 19
cdr3_nt: TGCGCCAGCAGCTTGGCCTTGTGGGGGCTAGGCTCCGACACCGGGGAGCTGTTTTTT
cdr3_aa: CASSLALWGLGSDTGELFF

v_call: TRBV7-3
clone_size: NA
j_call: TRBJ1-1
d_call: NA
cdr3_length: 12
cdr3_nt: TGTGCCAGCAGCTTAAGAGGCACTGAAGCTTTCTTT
cdr3_aa: CASSLRGTEAFF

v_call: TRBV7-8
clone_size: NA
j_call: TRBJ1-1
d_call: NA
cdr3_length: 17
cdr3_nt: TGTGCCAGCAGCTTAGCGAGCGGTACAGGGTGGGTCACTGAAGCTTTCTTT
cdr3_aa: CASSLASGTGWVTEAFF

v_call: TRBV30
clone_size: NA
j_call: TRBJ1-1
d_call: NA
cdr3_length: 12
cdr3_nt: TGTGCCTGGAGTGTCCAGGGAACTGAAGCTTTCTTT
cdr3_aa: CAWSVQGTEAFF

v_call: TRBV7-9
clone_size: NA
j_call: TRBJ1-2
d_call: TRBD1
cdr3_length: 15
cdr3_nt: TGTGCCAGCAGACCACCGGGACAGGGTACCTATGGCTACACCTTC
cdr3_aa: CASRPPGQGTYGYTF

v_call: TRBV6-5
clone_size: NA
j_call: TRBJ1-1
d_call: TRBD1
cdr3_length: 15
cdr3_nt: TGTGCCAGCAGGCGGGACAGGATTATGAACACTGAAGCTTTCTTT
cdr3_aa: CASRRDRIMNTEAFF

v_call: TRBV6-1
clone_size: NA
j_call: TRBJ2-1
d_call: NA
cdr3_length: 12
cdr3_nt: TGTGCCAGCAGTGAAATCGGGAATGAGCAGTTCTTC
cdr3_aa: CASSEIGNEQFF

v_call: TRBV5-1
clone_size: once
j_call: TRBJ2-1
d_call: TRBD1
cdr3_length: 14
cdr3_nt: TGCGCCAGCAGCTTTGGACAGGCCTACAATGAGCAGTTCTTC
cdr3_aa: CASSFGQAYNEQFF

v_call: TRBV2
clone_size: NA
j_call: TRBJ1-1
d_call: NA
cdr3_length: 14
cdr3_nt: TGTGCCAGCAGGGTACAGGGATATTACACTGAAGCTTTCTTT
cdr3_aa: CASRVQGYYTEAFF

v_call: TRBV4-1
clone_size: NA
j_call: TRBJ1-2
d_call: TRBD1
cdr3_length: 14
cdr3_nt: TGCGCCAGCAGCCAAGGAGGGACAGGGGTTGGCTACACCTTC
cdr3_aa: CASSQGGTGVGYTF

v_call: TRBV5-8
clone_size: once
j_call: TRBJ1-5
d_call: NA
cdr3_length: 15
cdr3_nt: TGTGCCAGCAGCCGGAGGGGACGGGGGTACCAGCCCCAGCATTTT
cdr3_aa: CASSRRGRGYQPQHF

v_call: TRBV5-1
clone_size: NA
j_call: TRBJ2-5
d_call: NA
cdr3_length: 15
cdr3_nt: TGCGCCAGCAGCCCAACCGACGTAAGGGGGGGGACCCAGTACTTC
cdr3_aa: CASSPTDVRGGTQYF

v_call: TRBV19
clone_size: NA
j_call: TRBJ1-1
d_call: TRBD1
cdr3_length: 14
cdr3_nt: TGTGCCAGTAGGAGGACAGGGGTAGGGACTGAAGCTTTCTTT
cdr3_aa: CASRRTGVGTEAFF